The T cell receptor (beta chain) under discussion was sequenced for a study of blood T cell repertoires in COVID-19. Overall study context: Samples of COVID-19 (acute and convalescent) were obtained from the United States, Italy and Spain. T cells, B-cell-depleted T cells, or PBMCs provided the cDNA or gDNA that served as material.

The V gene end was trimmed by 4 bases and the J gene end by 2 bases; junction bases not matched to a gene: 7. This CDR3 is 15 amino acids long. Germline assignment: CDR1 LGHDT and CDR2 YNNKEL (reference sequence). Original data processing: For nucleated cells, counts were estimated from reference gene primer amplification. Sequencing used immunoSEQ multiplex PCR; TCRdb keeps in-frame clones, though not all of them. Clone size and V and J calls were adopted from that table, with D and trimming inferred from the DNA. This table holds over 150,000 clones, about 88% found once. This clonotype was obtained from a man younger than 45 with acute or convalescent COVID-19. Input material: peripheral blood. This chain uses TRBV3-1 (or the pseudogene TRBV3-2) with TRBJ1-1; 7 bases fit TRBD1. CDR3 in amino acids: CASSPFGQVNTEAFF. In nucleotides, the CDR3 is TGTGCCAGCAGCCCCTTTGGACAGGTTAACACTGAAGCTTTCTTT.